This is a list of T cell receptor beta chains from one sample in a study of cytomegalovirus exposure and HLA in healthy donors. Assay used: immunoSEQ multiplex PCR; TCRdb lists only in-frame clones, some missing. The data show some 150,000 clones, roughly 85% seen once. Sequencing was performed on PBMCs. The receptors originated from a man aged 40-49 years in good health and CMV-seronegative. CDR3s include the opening cysteine and the closing phenylalanine or tryptophan. D genes are given only for firm matches. Size tells how often a clone was seen (once, few, many) or the class of an expanded clone, and some rows leave it out.

CDR3	DNA	size	V	J	D
CATSGTADTGELFF	TGTGCCACCAGCGGGACTGCTGACACCGGGGAGCTGTTTTTT	few	TRBV15	TRBJ2-2	-
CASSPGQGIFYEQYF	TGTGCCAGCAGTCCCGGACAGGGGATCTTCTACGAGCAGTACTTC	-	TRBV28	TRBJ2-7	TRBD1
CASTVDRGADTQYF	TGTGCCAGCACGGTCGACAGGGGGGCAGATACGCAGTATTTT	-	TRBV2	TRBJ2-3	TRBD1
CASSSGTGDVKNEQFF	TGTGCCAGCAGCTCCGGGACAGGGGATGTAAAGAATGAGCAGTTCTTC	once	TRBV11-3	TRBJ2-1	TRBD1
CASSGSLALSDTQYF	TGTGCCAGCAGTGGGTCCCTAGCATTATCCGATACGCAGTATTTT	-	TRBV6-1	TRBJ2-3	-
CASSESVQGYETQYF	TGTGCCAGCAGCGAGTCGGTGCAGGGATATGAGACCCAGTACTTC	-	TRBV2	TRBJ2-5	-
CASSPQVSGANGLTF	TGCGCCAGCAGCCCTCAAGTCTCTGGGGCCAACGGCCTGACTTTC	-	TRBV5-1	TRBJ2-6	-
CASRQDGLAGGFYEQYF	TGTGCCAGTAGACAGGACGGACTAGCGGGGGGTTTCTACGAGCAGTACTTC	few	TRBV19	TRBJ2-7	TRBD2
CSSSLRAVPRDRDYEQYF	TGTTCCAGCAGCTTGAGAGCCGTGCCGCGGGACAGGGACTACGAGCAGTACTTC	-	TRBV7-9	TRBJ2-7	TRBD1
CASSQETIPPGQGYERRQPQHF	TGCGCCAGCAGCCAAGAAACGATCCCCCCGGGACAGGGGTACGAGCGTCGTCAGCCCCAGCATTTT	few	TRBV4-1	TRBJ1-5	TRBD1
CASSPSRANSNQPQHF	TGTGCCAGCTCACCTTCGAGGGCTAATAGCAATCAGCCCCAGCATTTT	-	TRBV18	TRBJ1-5	-
CASSLEMILSGKDNEQFF	TGTGCCAGCAGCTTAGAAATGATCCTAAGCGGGAAGGATAATGAGCAGTTCTTC	once	TRBV7-2	TRBJ2-1	TRBD2